This TCR beta chain was profiled in a study of blood T cell repertoires in COVID-19. On the study more broadly: Acute and convalescent COVID-19 samples came from the United States, Italy and Spain. T cells, B-cell-depleted T cells, or PBMCs supplied cDNA or gDNA.

Comments on this clone: Other DNA sequences within the sample encode an identical CDR3.

Under the authors' procedure: Quantification of nucleated cells was approximated via reference gene primer amplification. Generated by immunoSEQ multiplex PCR, the TCRdb table keeps only in-frame clones and is missing some. From that table come the V and J calls and clone size; the DNA was used to work out D and trimming. The data contain around 70,000 clones, around 90% of them singletons. Germline values: CDR1 SGDLS, CDR2 YYNGEE. The junction had 4 bases not matched to a gene; V was cut back by 0 bases and J by 0 bases. This CDR3 is 16 amino acids long. The sample was peripheral blood. This chain uses TRBV9 with TRBJ2-3, with 7 bases aligning to TRBD2. The source of this sequence is a man aged 50-60 years with acute or convalescent COVID-19. CDR3 DNA sequence: TGTGCCAGCAGCGTAGCACCTAGCGGTAGCACAGATACGCAGTATTTT. This sequence encodes CASSVAPSGSTDTQYF.